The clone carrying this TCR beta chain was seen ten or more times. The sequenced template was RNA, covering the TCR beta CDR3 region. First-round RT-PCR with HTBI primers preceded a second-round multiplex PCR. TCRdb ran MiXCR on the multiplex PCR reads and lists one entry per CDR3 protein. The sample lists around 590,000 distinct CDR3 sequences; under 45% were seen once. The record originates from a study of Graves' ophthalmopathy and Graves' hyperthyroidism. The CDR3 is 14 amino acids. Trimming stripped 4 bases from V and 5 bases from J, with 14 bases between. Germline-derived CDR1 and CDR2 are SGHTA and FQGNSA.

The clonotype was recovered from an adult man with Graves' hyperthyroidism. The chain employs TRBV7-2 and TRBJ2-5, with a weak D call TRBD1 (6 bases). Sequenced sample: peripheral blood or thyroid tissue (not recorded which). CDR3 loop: CASSSAWGPETQYF. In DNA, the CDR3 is TGTGCCAGCAGCTCCGCTTGGGGGCCGGAGACCCAGTACTTC.